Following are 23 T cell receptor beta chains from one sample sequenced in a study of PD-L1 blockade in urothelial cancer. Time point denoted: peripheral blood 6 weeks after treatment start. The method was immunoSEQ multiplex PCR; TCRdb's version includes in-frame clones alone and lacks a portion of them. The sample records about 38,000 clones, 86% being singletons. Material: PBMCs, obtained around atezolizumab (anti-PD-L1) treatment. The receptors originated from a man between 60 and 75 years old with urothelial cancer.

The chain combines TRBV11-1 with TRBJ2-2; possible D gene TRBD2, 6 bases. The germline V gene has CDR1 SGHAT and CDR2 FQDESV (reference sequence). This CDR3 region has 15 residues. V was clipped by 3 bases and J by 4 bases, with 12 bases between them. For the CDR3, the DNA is TGTGCCAGCAGCTTGGAGGGCGGAGCCACCGGGGAGCTGTTTTTT. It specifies CASSLEGGATGELFF.

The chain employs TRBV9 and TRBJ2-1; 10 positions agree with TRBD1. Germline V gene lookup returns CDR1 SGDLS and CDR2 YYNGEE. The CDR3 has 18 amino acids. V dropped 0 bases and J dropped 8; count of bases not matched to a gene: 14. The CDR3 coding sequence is TGTGCCAGCAGCGTAGGCCCCGATCCAGGACAGGGGGACTATGAGCAGTTCTTC. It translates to CASSVGPDPGQGDYEQFF.

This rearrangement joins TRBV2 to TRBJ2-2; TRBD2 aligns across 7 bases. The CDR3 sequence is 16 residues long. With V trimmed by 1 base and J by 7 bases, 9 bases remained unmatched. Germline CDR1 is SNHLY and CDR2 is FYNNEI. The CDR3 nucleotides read TGTGCCAGCAGTGAAGGACTAGCACTTATGATCGGGGAGCTGTTTTTT. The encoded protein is CASSEGLALMIGELFF.

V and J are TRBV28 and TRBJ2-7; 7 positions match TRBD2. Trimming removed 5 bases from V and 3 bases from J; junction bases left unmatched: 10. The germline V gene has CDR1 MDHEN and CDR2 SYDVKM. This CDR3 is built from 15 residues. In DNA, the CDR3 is TGTGCCAGCAGTCGTACTAGCGTTGGTGGCTACGAGCAGTACTTC. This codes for CASSRTSVGGYEQYF.

The CDR3 here is CASSPQQSRSGTNTEAFF. CDR3 bases: TGTGCCAGCTCACCGCAGCAGTCACGATCCGGGACTAACACTGAAGCTTTCTTT. The rearrangement links TRBV18 to TRBJ1-1, with a possible D match to TRBD1 (5 bases). Germline CDR1 is KGHSH and CDR2 is LQKENI. The length of the CDR3 is 18 residues. V was pared by 3 bases and J by 2 bases, with 22 bases between. Looking up the rest from reference TRBV18 and TRBJ1-1 gives the full variable domain: NAGVMQNPRHLVRRRGQEARLRCSPMKGHSHVYWYRQLPEEGLKFMVYLQKENIIDESGMPKERFSAEFPKEGPSILRIQQVVRGDSAAYFCASSPQQSRSGTNTEAFFGQGTRLTVV.

The DNA of the CDR3 is TGCGCCAGCCGCACGGGACTAGCGGGAGAGGAGCAGTTCTTC. It is translated as CASRTGLAGEEQFF. The J gene is TRBJ2-1, the V gene TRBV5-1; the match to TRBD2 covers 14 bases. V trimming: 7 bases; J trimming: 10 bases; junction bases outside the gene matches: 7. The CDR3 is made up of 14 amino acids. Germline V gene data show CDR1 as SGHRS and CDR2 as YFSETQ.

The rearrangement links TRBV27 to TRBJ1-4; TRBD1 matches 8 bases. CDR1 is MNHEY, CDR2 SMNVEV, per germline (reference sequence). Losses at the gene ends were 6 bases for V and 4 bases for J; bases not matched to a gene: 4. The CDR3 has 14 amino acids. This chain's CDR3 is CASRQGAGNEKLFF. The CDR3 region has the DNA TGTGCCAGCAGGCAGGGGGCTGGTAATGAAAAACTGTTTTTT.

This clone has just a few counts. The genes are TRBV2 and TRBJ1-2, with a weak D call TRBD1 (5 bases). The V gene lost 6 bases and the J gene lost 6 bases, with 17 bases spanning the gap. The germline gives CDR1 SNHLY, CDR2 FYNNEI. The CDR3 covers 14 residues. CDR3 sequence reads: CASSPRADLDGYTF. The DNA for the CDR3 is TGTGCCAGCAGCCCCAGGGCAGATCTCGATGGCTACACCTTC.

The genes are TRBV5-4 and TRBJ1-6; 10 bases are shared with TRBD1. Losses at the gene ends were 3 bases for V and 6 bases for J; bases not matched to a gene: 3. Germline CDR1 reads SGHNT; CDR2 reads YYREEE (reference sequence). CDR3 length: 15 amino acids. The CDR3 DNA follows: TGTGCCAGCAGCTGGGACAGGGGCAGTAATTCACCCCTCCACTTT. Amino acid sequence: CASSWDRGSNSPLHF.

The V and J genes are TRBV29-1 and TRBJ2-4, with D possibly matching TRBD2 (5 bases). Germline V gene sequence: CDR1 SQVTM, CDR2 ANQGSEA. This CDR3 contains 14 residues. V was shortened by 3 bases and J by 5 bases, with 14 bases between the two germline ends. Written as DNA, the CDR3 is TGCAGCGTTGAGCGCTTATCGAGGGAAAACATTCAGTACTTC. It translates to CSVERLSRENIQYF.

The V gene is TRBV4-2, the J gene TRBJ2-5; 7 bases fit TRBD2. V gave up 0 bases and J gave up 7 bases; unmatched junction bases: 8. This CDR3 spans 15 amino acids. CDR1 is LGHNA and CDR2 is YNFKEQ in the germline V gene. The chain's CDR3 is CASSQDNKGRGTQYF. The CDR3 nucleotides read TGTGCCAGCAGCCAAGATAATAAGGGGAGGGGGACCCAGTACTTC.

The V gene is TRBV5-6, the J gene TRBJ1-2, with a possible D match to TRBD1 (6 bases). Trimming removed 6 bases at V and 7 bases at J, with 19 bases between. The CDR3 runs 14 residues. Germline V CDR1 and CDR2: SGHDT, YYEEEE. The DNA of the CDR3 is TGTGCCAGCACCTGGGGCAGGGGAGTGTTTGGCTACACCTTC. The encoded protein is CASTWGRGVFGYTF.

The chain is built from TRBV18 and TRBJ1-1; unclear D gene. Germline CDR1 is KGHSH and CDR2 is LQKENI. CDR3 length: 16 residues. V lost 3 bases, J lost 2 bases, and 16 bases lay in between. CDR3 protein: CASSPGRGGRNTEAFF. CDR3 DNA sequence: TGTGCCAGCTCACCGGGTCGCGGAGGTCGTAACACTGAAGCTTTCTTT.

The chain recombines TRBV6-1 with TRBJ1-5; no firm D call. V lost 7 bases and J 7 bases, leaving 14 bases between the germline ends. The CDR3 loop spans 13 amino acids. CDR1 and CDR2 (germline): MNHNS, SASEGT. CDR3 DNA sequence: TGTGCCAGCACTAGCACACTCTCGCAGCCCCAGCATTTT. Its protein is CASTSTLSQPQHF.

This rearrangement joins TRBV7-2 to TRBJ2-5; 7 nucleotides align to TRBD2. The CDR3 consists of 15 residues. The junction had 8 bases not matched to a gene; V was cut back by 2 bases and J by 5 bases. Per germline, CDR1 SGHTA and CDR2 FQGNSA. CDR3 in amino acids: CASSLSWGEGETQYF. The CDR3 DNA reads TGTGCCAGCAGCTTATCATGGGGGGAGGGGGAGACCCAGTACTTC.

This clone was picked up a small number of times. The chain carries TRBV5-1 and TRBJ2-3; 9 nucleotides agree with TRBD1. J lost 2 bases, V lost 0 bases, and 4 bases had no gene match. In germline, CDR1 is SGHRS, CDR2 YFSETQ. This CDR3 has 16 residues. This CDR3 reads CASSLAGTGYTDTQYF. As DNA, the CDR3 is TGCGCCAGCAGCTTGGCCGGGACAGGGTACACAGATACGCAGTATTTT.

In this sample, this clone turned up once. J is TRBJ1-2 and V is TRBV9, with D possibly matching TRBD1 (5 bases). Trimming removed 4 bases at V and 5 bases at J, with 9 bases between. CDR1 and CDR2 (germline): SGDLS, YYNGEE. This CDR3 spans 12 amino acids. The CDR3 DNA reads TGTGCCAGCAGCACCCAGGGTTATGGCTACACCTTC. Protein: CASSTQGYGYTF.

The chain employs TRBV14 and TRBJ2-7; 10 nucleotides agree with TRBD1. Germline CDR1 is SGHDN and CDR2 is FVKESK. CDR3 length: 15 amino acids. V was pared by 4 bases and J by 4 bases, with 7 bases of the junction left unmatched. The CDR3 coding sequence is TGTGCCAGCAGCCTCCCCGGGACAGGGGTATACGAGCAGTACTTC. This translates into CASSLPGTGVYEQYF.

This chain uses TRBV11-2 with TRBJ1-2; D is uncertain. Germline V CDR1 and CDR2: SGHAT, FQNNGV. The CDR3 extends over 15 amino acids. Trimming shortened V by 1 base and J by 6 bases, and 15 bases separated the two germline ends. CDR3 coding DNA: TGTGCCAGCAGCTTAGGGAGGACTCAGCTAGATGGCTACACCTTC. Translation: CASSLGRTQLDGYTF.

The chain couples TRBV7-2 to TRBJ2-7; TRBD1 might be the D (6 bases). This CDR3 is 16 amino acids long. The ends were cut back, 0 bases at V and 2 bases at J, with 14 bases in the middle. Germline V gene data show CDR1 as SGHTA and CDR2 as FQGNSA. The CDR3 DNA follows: TGTGCCAGCAGCTTAGCTGGCGCAGGGGCCCCCTACGAGCAGTACTTC. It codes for CASSLAGAGAPYEQYF. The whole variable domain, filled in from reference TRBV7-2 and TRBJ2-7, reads GAGVSQSPSNKVTEKGKDVELRCDPISGHTALYWYRQSLGQGLEFLIYFQGNSAPDKSGLPSDRFSAERTGGSVSTLTIQRTQQEDSAVYLCASSLAGAGAPYEQYFGPGTRLTVT.

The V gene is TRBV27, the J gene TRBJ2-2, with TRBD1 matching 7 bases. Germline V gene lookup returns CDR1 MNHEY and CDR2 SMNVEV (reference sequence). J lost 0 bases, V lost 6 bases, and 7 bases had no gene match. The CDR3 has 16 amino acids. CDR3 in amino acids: CASRITGATNTGELFF. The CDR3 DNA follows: TGTGCCAGCAGAATAACAGGGGCGACGAACACCGGGGAGCTGTTTTTT.

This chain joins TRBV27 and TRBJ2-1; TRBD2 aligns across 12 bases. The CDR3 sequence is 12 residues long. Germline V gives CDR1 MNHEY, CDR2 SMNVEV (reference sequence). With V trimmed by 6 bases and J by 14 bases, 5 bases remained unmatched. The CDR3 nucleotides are TGTGCCAGCAGAAGACTAGCGGGAGAGGAGTTCTTC. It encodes CASRRLAGEEFF.

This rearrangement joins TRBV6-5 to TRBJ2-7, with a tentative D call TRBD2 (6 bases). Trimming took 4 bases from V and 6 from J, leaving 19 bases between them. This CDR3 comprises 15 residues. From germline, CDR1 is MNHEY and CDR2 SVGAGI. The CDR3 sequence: CASSSPADYAREQYF. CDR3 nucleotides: TGTGCCAGCAGTTCGCCGGCGGACTACGCTCGCGAGCAGTACTTC.